The 5 T cell receptor beta chains in this list originate from one sample, sequenced in a study of blood T cells in healthy people across ages. Primed by a sample-barcoded 5' primer and a J-beta primer mix, a second PCR proceeded for roughly 7 to 11 cycles. TCRdb called the 5' RACE reads again in MiXCR, with one record for every CDR3 protein. The table includes about 970,000 distinct CDR3 sequences, roughly 47% detected once. The sample taken for sequencing was blood. The receptors derive from a woman aged 55-70 years in good health.

The CDR3 coding sequence is TGTGCCAGCAGCTTCGGGGGACAGGTCTATGGCTACACCTTC. It codes for CASSFGGQVYGYTF. The V and J genes are TRBV7-9 and TRBJ1-2; 8 nucleotides match TRBD1. Looked up from germline, CDR1 is SEHNR and CDR2 is FQNEAQ (reference sequence). V was pared by 3 bases and J by 4 bases, with 4 bases of the junction left unmatched. CDR3 length equals 14 residues.

This clonotype was seen more than once but under ten times. The rearrangement uses TRBV7-8 and TRBJ2-3, with 12 nucleotides matching TRBD1. The CDR3 totals 17 residues. The junction had 13 bases not matched to a gene; V was cut back by 5 bases and J by 7 bases. Germline lookup yields CDR1 SGHVS and CDR2 FQNEAQ. Here the CDR3 DNA reads TGTGCCAGCAGCAATCGGGACAGGGGGCGGAATCAAAATACGCAGTATTTT. Protein product: CASSNRDRGRNQNTQYF.

The chain combines TRBV6-5 with TRBJ1-2; D unclear. Germline V lookup: CDR1 MNHEY, CDR2 SVGAGI. The CDR3 consists of 13 residues. The V and J ends lost 9 bases and 0 bases respectively, with 11 bases between them. The CDR3 nucleotides read TGTGCCAGTTTCGACCGTACTAACTATGGCTACACCTTC. Translated, it gives CASFDRTNYGYTF.

This clonotype showed up just a few times. This rearrangement joins TRBV24-1 to TRBJ2-5; no reliable D call. V was cut by 10 bases and J by 5 bases, with 25 bases left in between. The CDR3 sequence is 16 residues long. Germline V gene sequence: CDR1 KGHDR, CDR2 SFDVKD. The CDR3 region has the DNA TGTGCCACTTACACGGTGACCGCGGATTATTCGGAGACCCAGTACTTC. Residues: CATYTVTADYSETQYF.

J is TRBJ2-5 and V is TRBV7-9; no firm D call. Germline assignment: CDR1 SEHNR and CDR2 FQNEAQ (reference sequence). The CDR3 spans 14 residues. V was clipped by 4 bases and J by 1 base, with 10 bases between them. The CDR3 reads CASSSAWRQETQYF. CDR3 DNA sequence: TGTGCCAGCAGCTCCGCTTGGCGCCAAGAGACCCAGTACTTC.